This section outlines one T cell receptor (beta chain) sequence together with its context. Its antigen is currently unknown. These data come from a study of T cells in Graves' hyperthyroidism and ophthalmopathy. The CDR3 regions of TCR beta were amplified from RNA transcripts. First-round RT-PCR with HTBI primers amplified the TCR CDR3 region. TCRdb re-called the multiplex PCR reads through MiXCR, storing one row per CDR3 protein. The table includes some 600,000 distinct CDR3 sequences, just over 45% detected once. This CDR3 comprises 15 residues. The germline V gene has CDR1 MNHEY and CDR2 SVGAGI. Trimming shortened V by 1 base and J by 0 bases, and 9 bases separated the two germline ends. Hyperthyroidism was newly diagnosed in patients aged 18 to 65 (duration under 2 months). Orbital computed tomography, thyroid ultrasound, serum thyroxine and TRAb, and clinical symptoms together informed the diagnoses.

Overall study results and limits: Ophthalmopathy, as predicted by the model, came a median 6.5 months after the prediction. From stable hyperthyroidism, ophthalmopathy was set apart by a 13 V-J model.

Sequenced sample: peripheral blood or thyroid tissue (not recorded which). This receptor was taken from a woman between 18 and 30 years old with Graves' hyperthyroidism. The rearrangement uses TRBV6-5 and TRBJ1-1; D is uncertain. CDR3 residues: CASSYFGSMNTEAFF. The CDR3 DNA reads TGTGCCAGCAGTTACTTCGGCAGCATGAACACTGAAGCTTTCTTT.